The present TCR beta chain was sequenced within a study of T cell repertoires in cytomegalovirus infection. Study in general: Both a matching HLA type and CMV infection were indicated by public TCR beta signatures.

TCRdb ran MiXCR on the reads and lists one entry per CDR3 protein. The sample carries approximately 240,000 distinct CDR3 sequences, more than 9% recorded once. Germline-derived CDR1 and CDR2 are MNHEY and SMNVEV (reference sequence). Trimming shortened V by 3 bases and J by 11 bases, and 16 bases separated the two germline ends. The CDR3 sequence is 13 residues long. The chain joins TRBV27 to TRBJ1-1; D not certain. The origin of this receptor is a human donor in good health (CMV status not recorded). Some clones in this sample may be carry-over from other donors' samples. Sample: PBMCs. DNA for the CDR3: TGTGCCAGCAGTTTGTCCGGGTCAGGAGGGGCTTTCTTT. Translating it yields CASSLSGSGGAFF.